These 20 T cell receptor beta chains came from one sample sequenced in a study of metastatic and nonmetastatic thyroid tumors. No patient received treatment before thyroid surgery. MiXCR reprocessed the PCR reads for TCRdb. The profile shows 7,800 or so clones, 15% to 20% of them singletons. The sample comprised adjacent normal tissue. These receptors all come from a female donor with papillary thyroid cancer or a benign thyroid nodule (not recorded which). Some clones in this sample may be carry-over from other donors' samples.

The CDR3 nucleotides are TGTGCCAGTAGTCTACAGTTAAACACTGAAGCTTTCTTT. Translating it yields CASSLQLNTEAFF. The gene calls are TRBV19 and TRBJ1-1; D is unclear. This CDR3 comprises 13 residues. V lost 5 bases and J 2 bases, leaving 9 bases between the germline ends. The germline V gene has CDR1 LNHDA and CDR2 SQIVND (reference sequence).

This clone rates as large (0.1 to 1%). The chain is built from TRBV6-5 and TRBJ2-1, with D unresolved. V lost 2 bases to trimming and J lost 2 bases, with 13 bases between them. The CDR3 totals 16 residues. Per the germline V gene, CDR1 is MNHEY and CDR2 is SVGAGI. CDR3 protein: CASSYREWSTYNEQFF. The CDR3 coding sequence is TGTGCCAGCAGTTACAGGGAATGGAGTACCTACAATGAGCAGTTCTTC.

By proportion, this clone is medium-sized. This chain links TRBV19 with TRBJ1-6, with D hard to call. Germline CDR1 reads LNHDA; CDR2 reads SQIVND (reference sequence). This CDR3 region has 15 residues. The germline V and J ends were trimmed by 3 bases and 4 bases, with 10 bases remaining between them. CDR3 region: CASSIRAPYNSPLHF. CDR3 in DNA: TGTGCCAGTAGTATCCGGGCTCCGTATAATTCACCCCTCCACTTT.

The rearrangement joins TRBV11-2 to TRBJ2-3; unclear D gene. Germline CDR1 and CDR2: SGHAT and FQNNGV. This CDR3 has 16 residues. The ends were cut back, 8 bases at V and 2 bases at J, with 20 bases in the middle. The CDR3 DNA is TGTGCCAGCGGCATTGGTGGCGGAACATACACAGATACGCAGTATTTT. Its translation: CASGIGGGTYTDTQYF.

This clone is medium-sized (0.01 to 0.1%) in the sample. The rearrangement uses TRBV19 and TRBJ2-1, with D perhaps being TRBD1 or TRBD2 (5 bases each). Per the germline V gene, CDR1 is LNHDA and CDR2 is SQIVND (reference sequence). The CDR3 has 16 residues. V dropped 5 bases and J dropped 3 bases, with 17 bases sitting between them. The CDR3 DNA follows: TGTGCCAGTAGTCCCTACCGGGACGGCTTCTACAATGAGCAGTTCTTC. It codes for CASSPYRDGFYNEQFF.

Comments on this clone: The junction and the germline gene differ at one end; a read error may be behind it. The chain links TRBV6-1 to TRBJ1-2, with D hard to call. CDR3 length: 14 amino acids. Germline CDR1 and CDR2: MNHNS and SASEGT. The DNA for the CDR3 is TGTGACAGCAGTGAATATGTCAATAGCTATGGCTACACCTTC. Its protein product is CDSSEYVNSYGYTF.

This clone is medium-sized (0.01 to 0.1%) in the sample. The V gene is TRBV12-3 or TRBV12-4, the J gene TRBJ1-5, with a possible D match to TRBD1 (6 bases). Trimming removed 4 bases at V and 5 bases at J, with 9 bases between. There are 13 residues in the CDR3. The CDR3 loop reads CASSYQGHQPQHF. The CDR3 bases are TGTGCCAGCAGTTATCAGGGGCATCAGCCCCAGCATTTT.

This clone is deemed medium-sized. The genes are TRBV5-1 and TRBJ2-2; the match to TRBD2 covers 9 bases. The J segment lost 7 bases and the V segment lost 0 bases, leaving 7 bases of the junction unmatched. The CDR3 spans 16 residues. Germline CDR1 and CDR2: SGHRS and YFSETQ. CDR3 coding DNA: TGCGCCAGCAGCTTGGGGTCTAGCGGGGAGATCGGGGAGCTGTTTTTT. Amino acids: CASSLGSSGEIGELFF.

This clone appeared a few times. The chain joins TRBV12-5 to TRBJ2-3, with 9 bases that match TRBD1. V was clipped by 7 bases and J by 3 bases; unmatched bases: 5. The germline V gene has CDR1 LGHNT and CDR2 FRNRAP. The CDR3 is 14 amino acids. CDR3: CASAPGQGTDTQYF. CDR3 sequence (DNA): TGTGCTAGTGCCCCCGGACAGGGGACAGATACGCAGTATTTT.

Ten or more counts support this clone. DNA for the CDR3: TGTGCCACCAGTGATTTATCGACAGTTTATGGCTACACCTTC. This gives the protein CATSDLSTVYGYTF. The gene calls are TRBV24-1 and TRBJ1-2, with D perhaps matching TRBD1 (5 bases). V lost 1 base and J 5 bases, leaving 10 bases between the germline ends. Germline CDR1 is KGHDR and CDR2 is SFDVKD. The CDR3 runs to 14 residues.

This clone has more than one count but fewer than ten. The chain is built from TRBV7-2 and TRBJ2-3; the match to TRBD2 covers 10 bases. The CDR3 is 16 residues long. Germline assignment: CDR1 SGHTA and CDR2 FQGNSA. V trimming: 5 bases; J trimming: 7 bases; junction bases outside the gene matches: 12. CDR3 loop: CASSPGGASGSYTQYF. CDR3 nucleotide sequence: TGTGCCAGCAGCCCCGGGGGGGCTAGCGGGAGTTATACGCAGTATTTT.

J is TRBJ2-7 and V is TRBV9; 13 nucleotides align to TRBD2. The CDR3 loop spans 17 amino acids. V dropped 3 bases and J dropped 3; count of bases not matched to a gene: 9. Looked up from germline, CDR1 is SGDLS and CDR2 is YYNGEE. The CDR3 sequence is CASSGSGLAGKSYEQYF. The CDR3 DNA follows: TGTGCCAGCAGCGGATCGGGACTAGCGGGGAAGAGCTACGAGCAGTACTTC.

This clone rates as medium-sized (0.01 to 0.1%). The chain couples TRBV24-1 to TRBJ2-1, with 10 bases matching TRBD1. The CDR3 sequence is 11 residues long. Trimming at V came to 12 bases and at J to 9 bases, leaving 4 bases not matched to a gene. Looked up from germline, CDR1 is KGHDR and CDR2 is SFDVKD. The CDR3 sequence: CAPGQGGEQFF. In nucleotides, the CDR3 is TGTGCCCCAGGACAGGGGGGTGAGCAGTTCTTC.

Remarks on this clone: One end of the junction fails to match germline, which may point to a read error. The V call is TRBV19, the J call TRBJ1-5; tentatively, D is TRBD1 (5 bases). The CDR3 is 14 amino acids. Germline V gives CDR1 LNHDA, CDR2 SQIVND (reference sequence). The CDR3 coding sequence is TGTGCCAGTACCCAGGACATGACCAATCAGCCCAAGCATTTT. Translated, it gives CASTQDMTNQPKHF.

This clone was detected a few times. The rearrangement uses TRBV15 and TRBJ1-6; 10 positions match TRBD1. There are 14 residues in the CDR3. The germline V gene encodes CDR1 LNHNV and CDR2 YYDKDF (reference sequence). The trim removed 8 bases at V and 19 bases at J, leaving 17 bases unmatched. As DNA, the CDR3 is TGTGCCACCTCCTGGGACAGGGGTAATTCACCCCCGCACTTT. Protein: CATSWDRGNSPPHF. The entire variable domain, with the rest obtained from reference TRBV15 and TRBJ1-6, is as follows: DAMVIQNPRYQVTQFGKPVTLSCSQTLNHNVMYWYQQKSSQAPKLLFHYYDKDFNNEADTPDNFQSRRPNTSFCFLDIRSPGLGDTAMYLCATSWDRGNSPPHFGNGTRLTVT.

Here the CDR3 reads CASSSPGPYNEQFF. The CDR3 DNA follows: TGTGCCAGCAGTTCGCCGGGTCCCTACAATGAGCAGTTCTTC. J is TRBJ2-1 and V is TRBV28; no definite D call. Between the trimmed V and J ends, which lost 4 bases and 2 bases, there was a span of 9 bases. CDR3 length: 14 residues. Germline CDR1 and CDR2: MDHEN and SYDVKM.

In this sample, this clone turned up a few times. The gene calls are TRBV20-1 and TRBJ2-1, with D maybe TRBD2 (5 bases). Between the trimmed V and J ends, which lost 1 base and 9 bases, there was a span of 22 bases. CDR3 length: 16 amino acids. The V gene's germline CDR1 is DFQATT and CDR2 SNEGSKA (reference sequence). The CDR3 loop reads CSARADSMGLQVEQFF. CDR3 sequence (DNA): TGCAGTGCTAGAGCGGACTCAATGGGTTTACAAGTTGAGCAGTTCTTC.

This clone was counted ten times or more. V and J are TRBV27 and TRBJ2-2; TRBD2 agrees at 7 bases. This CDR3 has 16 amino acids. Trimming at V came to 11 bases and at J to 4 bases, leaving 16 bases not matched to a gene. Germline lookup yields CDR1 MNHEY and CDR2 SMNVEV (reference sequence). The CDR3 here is CASAPAGGGSTGELFF. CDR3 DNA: TGTGCCTCGGCTCCAGCTGGCGGGGGAAGCACCGGGGAGCTGTTTTTT.

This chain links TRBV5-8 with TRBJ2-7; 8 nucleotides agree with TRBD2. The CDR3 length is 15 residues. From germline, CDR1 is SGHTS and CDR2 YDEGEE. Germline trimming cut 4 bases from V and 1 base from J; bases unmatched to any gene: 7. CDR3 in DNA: TGTGCCAGCAGCAACCGGGGGGGGACATCCTACGAGCAGTACTTC. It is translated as CASSNRGGTSYEQYF.

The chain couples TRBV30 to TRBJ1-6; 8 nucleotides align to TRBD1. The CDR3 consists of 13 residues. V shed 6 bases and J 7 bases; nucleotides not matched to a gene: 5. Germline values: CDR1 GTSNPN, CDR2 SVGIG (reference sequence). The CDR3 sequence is CACQGADNSPLHF. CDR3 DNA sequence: TGTGCCTGCCAGGGGGCTGACAATTCACCCCTCCACTTT.